The 6 T cell receptor beta chains below all came from one sample that was sequenced in a study of cytomegalovirus exposure and HLA in healthy donors. 60 Vbeta and 13 Jbeta primers were used in PCR. Repertoires were generated with immunoSEQ multiplex PCR, while TCRdb's copy carries only in-frame clones and drops some. The sample has about 120,000 clones; about 10% are singletons. The specimen sequenced was PBMCs. The source of these receptors is a woman aged 18-29 years in good health and CMV-seropositive.

This clone was detected a few times. V is TRBV9 and J is TRBJ1-2; D might be TRBD1 (5 bases). CDR3 size: 16 residues. The V gene lost 0 bases and the J gene lost 2 bases, with 14 bases spanning the gap. Germline CDR1 reads SGDLS; CDR2 reads YYNGEE. The CDR3 DNA follows: TGTGCCAGCAGCGTAGATGGACACGGCTTAAACTATGGCTACACCTTC. It specifies CASSVDGHGLNYGYTF.

This chain links TRBV19 with TRBJ2-1; 13 bases map to TRBD2. The CDR3 has 17 amino acids. V trimming: 2 bases; J trimming: 6 bases; junction bases outside the gene matches: 7. Germline loops: CDR1 LNHDA, CDR2 SQIVND (reference sequence). As DNA, the CDR3 is TGTGCCAGTAGTATAAGGGGACTAGCGGGATCGGGCAATGAGCAGTTCTTC. It codes for CASSIRGLAGSGNEQFF.

V is TRBV13 and J is TRBJ1-1; tentative D call: TRBD1 (5 bases). The V gene's germline CDR1 is PRHDT and CDR2 FYEKMQ (reference sequence). V lost 8 bases and J lost 4, with 11 bases in between. The CDR3 loop spans 12 amino acids. The DNA for the CDR3 is TGTGCCAGCTTCCACGGGGGCACTGAAGCTTTCTTT. Encoded protein: CASFHGGTEAFF. Using reference TRBV13 and TRBJ1-1 for the parts outside the CDR3, the full variable domain is AAGVIQSPRHLIKEKRETATLKCYPIPRHDTVYWYQQGPGQDPQFLISFYEKMQSDKGSIPDRFSAQQFSDYHSELNMSSLELGDSALYFCASFHGGTEAFFGQGTRLTVV.

In DNA, the CDR3 is TGTGCCAGCAGCTTATTGACGGGAGTCAACGAGCAGTTCTTC. It encodes CASSLLTGVNEQFF. The chain links TRBV7-3 to TRBJ2-1; D is perhaps TRBD2 (6 bases). Trimming shortened V by 2 bases and J by 10 bases, and 15 bases separated the two germline ends. CDR1 and CDR2 from the germline V gene are SGHTA and FQGTGA. The CDR3 extends over 14 amino acids.

This clone was detected a few times. At the DNA level, this CDR3 is encoded by other sequences in the same sample as well. The genes are TRBV5-5 and TRBJ1-1, with 7 bases that match TRBD1. The CDR3 totals 14 residues. The germline V gene has CDR1 SGHKS and CDR2 YYEKEE (reference sequence). Trimming at V came to 5 bases and at J to 1 base, leaving 5 bases not matched to a gene. The CDR3 is CASSLAGGNTEAFF. Here the CDR3 DNA reads TGTGCCAGCAGTCTCGCAGGGGGGAACACTGAAGCTTTCTTT.

V usage is TRBV19 and J usage is TRBJ1-1; D ambiguous. The CDR3 covers 15 residues. Trimming shortened V by 5 bases and J by 1 base, and 14 bases separated the two germline ends. Germline V gene sequence: CDR1 LNHDA, CDR2 SQIVND (reference sequence). CDR3 in DNA: TGTGCCAGTAGTTGGGCTGCAGGAGGGAACACTGAAGCTTTCTTT. Amino acids: CASSWAAGGNTEAFF.